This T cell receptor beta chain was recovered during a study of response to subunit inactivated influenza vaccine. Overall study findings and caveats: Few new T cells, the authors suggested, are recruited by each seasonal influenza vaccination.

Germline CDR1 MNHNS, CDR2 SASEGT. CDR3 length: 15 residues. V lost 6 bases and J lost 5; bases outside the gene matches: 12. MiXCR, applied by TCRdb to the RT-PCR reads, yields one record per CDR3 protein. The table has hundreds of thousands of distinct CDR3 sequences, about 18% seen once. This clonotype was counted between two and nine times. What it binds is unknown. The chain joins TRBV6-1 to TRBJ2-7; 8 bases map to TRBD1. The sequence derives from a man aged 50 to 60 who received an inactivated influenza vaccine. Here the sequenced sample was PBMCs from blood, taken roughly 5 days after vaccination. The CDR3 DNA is TGTGCCAGCAGCGAAAGGACAGGGAGGTTGGACGAGCAGTACTTC. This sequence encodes CASSERTGRLDEQYF.